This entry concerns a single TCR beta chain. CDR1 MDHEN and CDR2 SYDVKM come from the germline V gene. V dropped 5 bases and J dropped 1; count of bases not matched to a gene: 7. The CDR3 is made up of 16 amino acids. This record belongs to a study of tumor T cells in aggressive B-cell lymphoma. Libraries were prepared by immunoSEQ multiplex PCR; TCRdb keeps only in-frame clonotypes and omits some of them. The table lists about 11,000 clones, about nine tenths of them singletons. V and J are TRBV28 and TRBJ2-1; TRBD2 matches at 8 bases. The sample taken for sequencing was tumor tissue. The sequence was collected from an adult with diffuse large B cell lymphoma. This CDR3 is CASSRGAGVSYNEQFF. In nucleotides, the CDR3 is TGTGCCAGCAGTAGGGGAGCGGGAGTGTCCTACAATGAGCAGTTCTTC.